The 4 T cell receptor beta chains presented below share a single source sample, sequenced in a study of T-cell reconstitution after alpha-beta-depleted transplantation in children. It was with unique molecular identifiers that the TCRbeta library was prepared. TCRdb reprocessed the PCR reads with MiXCR, giving one entry per CDR3 protein. The data contain some 550,000 distinct CDR3 sequences, approximately 22% of them singletons. The input for sequencing was PBMCs, mostly from graft donor cells, taken 360 days after TCRalphabeta/CD19-depleted stem cell transplant. Receptor source: a boy younger than two who had a stem cell transplant for acute myeloid leukemia, so the T cells may come from the graft donor.

This chain links TRBV20-1 with TRBJ2-3; D uncertain. The length of the CDR3 is 12 residues. The V gene's germline CDR1 is DFQATT and CDR2 SNEGSKA (reference sequence). Trimming cost V 4 bases and J 0 bases, with 5 bases left between them. For the CDR3, the DNA is TGCAGTGCTACCGCTAGCACAGATACGCAGTATTTT. Residues: CSATASTDTQYF.

This clonotype was detected a few times. This rearrangement joins TRBV10-3 to TRBJ2-1; the D gene could be TRBD1 or TRBD2 (7 bases each). Germline V gene data show CDR1 as ENHRY and CDR2 as SYGVKD. V lost 7 bases, J lost 8 bases, and 12 bases lay in between. This CDR3 spans 12 amino acids. CDR3 region: CAIKPGGDEQFF. The CDR3 coding sequence is TGTGCCATCAAGCCAGGGGGGGATGAGCAGTTCTTC.

The rearrangement joins TRBV10-3 to TRBJ2-3, with 9 nucleotides matching TRBD2. Germline loops: CDR1 ENHRY, CDR2 SYGVKD. The junction had 3 bases not matched to a gene; V was cut back by 0 bases and J by 14 bases. This CDR3 contains 12 residues. The CDR3 region is CAISESAGGLYF. CDR3 DNA sequence: TGTGCCATCAGTGAGTCCGCGGGGGGGCTGTATTTT.

CDR3 amino acids: CATSTAPRLATHEQYV. The CDR3 nucleotides read TGTGCCACCAGCACAGCCCCCCGACTAGCAACCCACGAGCAGTACGTC. V is TRBV15 and J is TRBJ2-7, with 7 nucleotides matching TRBD2. The CDR3 loop spans 16 amino acids. Germline CDR1 is LNHNV and CDR2 is YYDKDF (reference sequence). V was pared by 4 bases and J by 5 bases, with 14 bases of the junction left unmatched.